This TCR beta chain was recovered during a study of T cell changes during pregnancy in multiple sclerosis. Assay: immunoSEQ multiplex PCR; the TCRdb copy retains only in-frame clones and omits some. The repertoire holds approximately 110,000 clones, with more than 85% as singletons. The V gene's germline CDR1 is MGHRA and CDR2 YSYEKL. CDR3 length: 12 residues. Trimming cost V 4 bases and J 6 bases, with 8 bases left between them. The specimen was peripheral blood, collected after pregnancy. The J gene is TRBJ2-3, the V gene TRBV4-1; possibly TRBD1 for D (5 bases). The sequence came from a female donor with multiple sclerosis, enrolled in a pregnancy study. CDR3 DNA sequence: TGCGCCAGCAGCCGGGGCCGGGATACGCAGTATTTT. Translation gives CASSRGRDTQYF.